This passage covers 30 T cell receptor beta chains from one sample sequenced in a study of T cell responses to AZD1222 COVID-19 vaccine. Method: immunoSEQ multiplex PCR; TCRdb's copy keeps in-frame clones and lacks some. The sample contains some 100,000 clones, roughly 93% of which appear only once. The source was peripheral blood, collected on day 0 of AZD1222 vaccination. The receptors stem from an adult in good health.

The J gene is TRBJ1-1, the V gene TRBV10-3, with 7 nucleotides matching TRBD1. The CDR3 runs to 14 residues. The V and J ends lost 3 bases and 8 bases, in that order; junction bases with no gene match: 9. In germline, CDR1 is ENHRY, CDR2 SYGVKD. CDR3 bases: TGTGCCATCAGTGACCCCATGACAGGGACCGAAGCTTTCTTT. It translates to CAISDPMTGTEAFF.

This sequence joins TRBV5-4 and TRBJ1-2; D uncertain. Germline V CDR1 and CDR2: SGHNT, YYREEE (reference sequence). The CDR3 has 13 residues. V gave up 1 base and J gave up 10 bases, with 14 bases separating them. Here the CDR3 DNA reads TGTGCCAGCAGCTTGCCGGACGTTGGGTACTACACCTTC. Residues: CASSLPDVGYYTF.

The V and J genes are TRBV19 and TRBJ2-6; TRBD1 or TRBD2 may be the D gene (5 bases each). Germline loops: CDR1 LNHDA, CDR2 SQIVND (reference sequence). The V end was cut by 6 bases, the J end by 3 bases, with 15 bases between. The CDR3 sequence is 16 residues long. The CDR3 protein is CASSQGTSGGANVLTF. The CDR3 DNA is TGTGCCAGTAGCCAAGGGACGTCGGGTGGGGCCAACGTCCTGACTTTC.

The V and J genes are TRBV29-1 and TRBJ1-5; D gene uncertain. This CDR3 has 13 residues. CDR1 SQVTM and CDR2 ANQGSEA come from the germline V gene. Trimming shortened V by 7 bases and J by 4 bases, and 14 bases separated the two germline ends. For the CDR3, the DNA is TGCAGCGCAGCCCAAGGTCAGAATCAGCCCCAGCATTTT. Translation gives CSAAQGQNQPQHF.

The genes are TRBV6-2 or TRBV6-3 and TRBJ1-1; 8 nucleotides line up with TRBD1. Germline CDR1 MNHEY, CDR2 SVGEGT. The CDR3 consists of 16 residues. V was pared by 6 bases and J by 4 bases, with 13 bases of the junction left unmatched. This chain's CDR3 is CASSPRTGNLGTEAFF. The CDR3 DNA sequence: TGTGCCAGCAGCCCTCGGACAGGGAACTTGGGCACTGAAGCTTTCTTT.

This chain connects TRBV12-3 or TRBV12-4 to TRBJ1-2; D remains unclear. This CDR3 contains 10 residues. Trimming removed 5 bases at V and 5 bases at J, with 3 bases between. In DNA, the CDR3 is TGTGCCAGCAGTAGATATGGCTACACCTTC. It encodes CASSRYGYTF.

The CDR3 region has the DNA TGTGCCAGCAGTCGGACACGCCTCCGGACCCAGTACTTC. This translates into CASSRTRLRTQYF. The V and J genes are TRBV6-2 or TRBV6-3 and TRBJ2-5; D is possibly TRBD1 (5 bases). CDR3 length: 13 residues. Germline loops: CDR1 MNHEY, CDR2 SVGEGT. V shed 5 bases and J shed 7 bases, with 14 bases lying between them.

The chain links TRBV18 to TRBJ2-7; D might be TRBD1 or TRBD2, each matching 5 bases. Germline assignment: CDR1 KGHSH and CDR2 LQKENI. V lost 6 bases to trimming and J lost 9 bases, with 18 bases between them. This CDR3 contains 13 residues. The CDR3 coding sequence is TGTGCCAGCTCCATAGGGACGGAGGTAGGGCAGTACTTC. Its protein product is CASSIGTEVGQYF.

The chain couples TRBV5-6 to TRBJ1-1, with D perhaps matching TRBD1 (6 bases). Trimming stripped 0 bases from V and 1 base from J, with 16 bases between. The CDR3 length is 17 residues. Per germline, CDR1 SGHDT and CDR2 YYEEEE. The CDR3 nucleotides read TGTGCCAGCAGCTTGGTGGGGGCCCCGACGAGGAACACTGAAGCTTTCTTT. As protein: CASSLVGAPTRNTEAFF.

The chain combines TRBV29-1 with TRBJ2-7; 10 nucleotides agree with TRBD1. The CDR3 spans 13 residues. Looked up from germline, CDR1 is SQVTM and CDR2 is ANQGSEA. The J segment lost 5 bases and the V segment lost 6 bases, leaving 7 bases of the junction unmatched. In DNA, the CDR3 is TGCAGCGTCGATGACAGGGGGCACAACGAGCAGTACTTC. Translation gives CSVDDRGHNEQYF.

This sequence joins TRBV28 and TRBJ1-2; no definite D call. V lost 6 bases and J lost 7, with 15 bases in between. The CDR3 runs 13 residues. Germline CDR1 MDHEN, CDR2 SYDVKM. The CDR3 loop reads CASRLPGAGGYTF. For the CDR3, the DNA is TGTGCCAGCAGACTGCCGGGCGCAGGTGGCTACACCTTC.

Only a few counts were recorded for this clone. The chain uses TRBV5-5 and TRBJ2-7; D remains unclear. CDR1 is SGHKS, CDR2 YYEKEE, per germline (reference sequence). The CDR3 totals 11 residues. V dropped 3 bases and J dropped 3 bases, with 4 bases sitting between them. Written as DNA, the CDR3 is TGTGCCAGCAGCTCCCTCTACGAGCAGTACTTC. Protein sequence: CASSSLYEQYF.

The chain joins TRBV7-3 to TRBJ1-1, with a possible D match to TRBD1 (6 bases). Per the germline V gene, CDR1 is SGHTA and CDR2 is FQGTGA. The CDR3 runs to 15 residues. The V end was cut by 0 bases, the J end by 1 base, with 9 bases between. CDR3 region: CASSLTGTRNTEAFF. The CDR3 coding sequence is TGTGCCAGCAGCTTAACAGGGACAAGGAACACTGAAGCTTTCTTT.

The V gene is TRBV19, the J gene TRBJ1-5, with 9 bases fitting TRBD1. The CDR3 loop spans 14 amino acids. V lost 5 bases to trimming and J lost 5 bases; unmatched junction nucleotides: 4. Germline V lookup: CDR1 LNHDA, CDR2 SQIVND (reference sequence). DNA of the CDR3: TGTGCCAGTAGTCCGGGACAGGGCTATCAGCCCCAGCATTTT. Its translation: CASSPGQGYQPQHF.

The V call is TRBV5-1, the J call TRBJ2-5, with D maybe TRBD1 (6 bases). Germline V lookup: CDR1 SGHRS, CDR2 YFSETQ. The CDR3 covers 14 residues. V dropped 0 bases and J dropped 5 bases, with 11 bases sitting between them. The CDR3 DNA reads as TGCGCCAGCAGCTTGGCCCAGGGGCCGGAGACCCAGTACTTC. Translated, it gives CASSLAQGPETQYF.

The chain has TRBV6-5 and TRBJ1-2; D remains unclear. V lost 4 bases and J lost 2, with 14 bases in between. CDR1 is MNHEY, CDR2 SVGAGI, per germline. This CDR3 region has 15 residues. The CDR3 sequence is CASSSSRAPNYGYTF. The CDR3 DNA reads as TGTGCCAGCAGTTCTTCCCGCGCTCCAAACTATGGCTACACCTTC.

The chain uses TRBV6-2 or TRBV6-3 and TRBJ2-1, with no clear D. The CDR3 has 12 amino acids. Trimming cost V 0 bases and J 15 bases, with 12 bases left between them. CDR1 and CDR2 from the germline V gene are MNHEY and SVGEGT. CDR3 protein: CASSYSVGKGFF. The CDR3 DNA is TGTGCCAGCAGTTACTCCGTGGGGAAGGGGTTCTTC.

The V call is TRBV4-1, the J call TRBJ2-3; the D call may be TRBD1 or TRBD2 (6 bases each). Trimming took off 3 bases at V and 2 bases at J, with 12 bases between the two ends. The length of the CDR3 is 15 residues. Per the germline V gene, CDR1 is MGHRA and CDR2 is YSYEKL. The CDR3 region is CASSQGGSATDTQYF. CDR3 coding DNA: TGCGCCAGCAGCCAGGGGGGCAGCGCCACAGATACGCAGTATTTT.

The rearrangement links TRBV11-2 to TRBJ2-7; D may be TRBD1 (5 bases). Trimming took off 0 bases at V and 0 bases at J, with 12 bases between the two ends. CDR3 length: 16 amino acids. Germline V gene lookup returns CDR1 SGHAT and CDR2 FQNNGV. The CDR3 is CASSLEGGASSYEQYF. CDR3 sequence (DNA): TGTGCCAGCAGCTTAGAGGGTGGGGCAAGCTCCTACGAGCAGTACTTC.

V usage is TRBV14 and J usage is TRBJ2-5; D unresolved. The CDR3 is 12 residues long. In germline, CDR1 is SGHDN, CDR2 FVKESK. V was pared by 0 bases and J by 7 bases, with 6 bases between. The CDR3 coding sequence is TGTGCCAGCAGCCAAGATTTTCGGACCCAGTACTTC. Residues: CASSQDFRTQYF. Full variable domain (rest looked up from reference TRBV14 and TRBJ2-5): EAGVTQFPSHSVIEKGQTVTLRCDPISGHDNLYWYRRVMGKEIKFLLHFVKESKQDESGMPNNRFLAERTGGTYSTLKVQPAELEDSGVYFCASSQDFRTQYFGPGTRLLVL.

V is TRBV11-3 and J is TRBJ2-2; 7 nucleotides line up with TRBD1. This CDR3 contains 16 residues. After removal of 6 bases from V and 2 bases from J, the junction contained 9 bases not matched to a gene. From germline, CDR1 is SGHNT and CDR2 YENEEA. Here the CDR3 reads CASSSRRQGNTGELFF. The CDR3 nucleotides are TGTGCCAGCAGTTCACGACGACAGGGTAACACCGGGGAGCTGTTTTTT. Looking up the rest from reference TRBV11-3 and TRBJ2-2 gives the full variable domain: EAGVVQSPRYKIIEKKQPVAFWCNPISGHNTLYWYLQNLGQGPELLIRYENEEAVDDSQLPKDRFSAERLKGVDSTLKIQPAELGDSAVYLCASSSRRQGNTGELFFGEGSRLTVL.

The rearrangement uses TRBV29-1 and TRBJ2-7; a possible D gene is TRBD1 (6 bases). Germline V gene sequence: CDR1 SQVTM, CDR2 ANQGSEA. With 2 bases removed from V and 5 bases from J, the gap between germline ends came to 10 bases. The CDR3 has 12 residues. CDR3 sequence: CSVEKGGNEQYF. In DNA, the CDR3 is TGCAGCGTTGAAAAAGGGGGTAACGAGCAGTACTTC.

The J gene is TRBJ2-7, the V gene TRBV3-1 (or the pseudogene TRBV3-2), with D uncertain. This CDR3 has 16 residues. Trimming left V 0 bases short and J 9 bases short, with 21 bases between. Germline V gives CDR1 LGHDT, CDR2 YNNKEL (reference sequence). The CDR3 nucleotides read TGTGCCAGCAGCCAAGATTCAGAATCGCCTTATTGGGGGCAGTACTTC. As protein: CASSQDSESPYWGQYF.

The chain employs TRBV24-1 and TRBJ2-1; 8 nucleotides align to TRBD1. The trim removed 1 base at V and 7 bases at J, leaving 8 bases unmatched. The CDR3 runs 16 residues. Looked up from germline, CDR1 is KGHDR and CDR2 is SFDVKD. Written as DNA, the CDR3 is TGTGCCACCAGTGATTTAGGGAGACAGGGGCTGAATGAGCAGTTCTTC. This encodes CATSDLGRQGLNEQFF.

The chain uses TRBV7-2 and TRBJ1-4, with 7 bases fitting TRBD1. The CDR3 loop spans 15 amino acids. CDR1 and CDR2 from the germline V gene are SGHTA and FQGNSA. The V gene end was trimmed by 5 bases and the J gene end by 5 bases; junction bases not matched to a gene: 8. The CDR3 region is CASSTWGQSNEKLFF. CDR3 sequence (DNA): TGTGCCAGCAGCACTTGGGGACAGTCCAATGAAAAACTGTTTTTT.

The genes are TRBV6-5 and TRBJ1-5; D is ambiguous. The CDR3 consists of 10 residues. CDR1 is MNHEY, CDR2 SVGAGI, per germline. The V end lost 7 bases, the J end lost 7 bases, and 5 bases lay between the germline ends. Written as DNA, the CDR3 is TGTGCCAGCAATCGACAGCCCCAGCATTTT. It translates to CASNRQPQHF.

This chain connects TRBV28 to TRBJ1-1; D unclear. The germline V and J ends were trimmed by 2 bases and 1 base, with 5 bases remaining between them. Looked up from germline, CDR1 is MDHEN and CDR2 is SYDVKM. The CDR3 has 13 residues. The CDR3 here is CASSLKANTEAFF. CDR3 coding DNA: TGTGCCAGCAGTTTAAAAGCGAACACTGAAGCTTTCTTT.

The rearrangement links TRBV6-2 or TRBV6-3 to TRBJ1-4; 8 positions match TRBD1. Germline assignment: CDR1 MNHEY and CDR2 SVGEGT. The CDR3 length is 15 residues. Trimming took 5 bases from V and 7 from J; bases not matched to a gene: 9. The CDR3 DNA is TGTGCCAGCAGTCCACCGACAGGGGTCGGTGAAAAACTGTTTTTT. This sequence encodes CASSPPTGVGEKLFF.

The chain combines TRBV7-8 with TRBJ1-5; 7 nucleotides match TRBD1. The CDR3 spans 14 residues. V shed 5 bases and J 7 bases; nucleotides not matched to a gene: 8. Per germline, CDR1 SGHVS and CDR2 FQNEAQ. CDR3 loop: CASSPGTARQPQHF. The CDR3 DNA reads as TGTGCCAGCAGCCCCGGGACAGCCAGACAGCCCCAGCATTTT.

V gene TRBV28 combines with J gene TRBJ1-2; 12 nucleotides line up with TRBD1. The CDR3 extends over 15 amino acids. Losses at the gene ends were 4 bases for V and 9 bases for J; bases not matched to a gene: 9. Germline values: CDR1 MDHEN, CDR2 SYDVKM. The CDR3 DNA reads TGTGCCAGCAGTTCCGGGACAGGGGGCGATAGGAGCTACACCTTC. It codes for CASSSGTGGDRSYTF.